The T cell receptor beta chain described here comes from a study of CD8 T cells in ankylosing spondylitis. Study results and limitations: Peripheral blood held disease-linked clones only at relatively low frequency, and these were CD8+. Blood of patients with ankylosing spondylitis appeared to be characterized by a TCR beta motif of several highly homologous variants. Some motif variants had been reported before (in reactive arthritis synovial fluid and blood). Reported data indicate significant enrichment of disease-linked clones within matched ankylosing spondylitis synovial fluid.

V lost 3 bases to trimming and J lost 5 bases; unmatched junction nucleotides: 12. CDR1 is WSHSY, CDR2 SAAADI, per germline. The CDR3 is 17 residues long. A note on this clonotype: Its antigen remains unknown.

Using quantitative 5'-RACE with molecular barcodes, the authors made TCR beta libraries. TCRdb fed the 5' RACE reads into MiXCR, producing one record per CDR3 protein. The profile shows about 540,000 distinct CDR3 sequences, approximately 11% of them singletons. The sequence was collected from a male donor with ankylosing spondylitis. This chain joins TRBV10-2 and TRBJ2-7; 11 bases fit TRBD2. Sample: blood, either unsorted or a sorted T cell fraction (not recorded which). The CDR3 protein is CASSDPATSGRLDEQYF. The CDR3 nucleotides are TGCGCCAGCAGTGACCCTGCAACTAGCGGGAGATTGGACGAGCAGTACTTC.